The 27 T cell receptor beta chains below all came from one sample that was sequenced in a study of memory CD4+ T cells and cytomegalovirus serostatus. The sort gate was single viable CD3+CD4+CD8-CD45RO+ cells for memory CD4+ T cells. Profiled with immunoSEQ multiplex PCR; TCRdb holds only in-frame clones, not every one. Of 25,000 to 30,000 clones in the sample, about 79% were seen once. Sequenced input: memory CD4+ T cells from blood. All receptors derive from an adult in good health and CMV-seronegative.

This chain links TRBV7-2 with TRBJ1-2; perhaps TRBD1 as D (5 bases). Germline V gene data show CDR1 as SGHTA and CDR2 as FQGNSA. V gave up 5 bases and J gave up 4 bases, with 14 bases separating them. The CDR3 runs 14 residues. The CDR3 coding sequence is TGTGCCAGCAGCCCCCAGGGAGGCCCCTATGGCTACACCTTC. It translates to CASSPQGGPYGYTF.

The CDR3 sequence is CASSPLRPGPSAANYGYTF. The CDR3 DNA sequence: TGTGCCAGCAGTCCCCTCCGACCGGGCCCTTCAGCCGCTAACTATGGCTACACCTTC. V and J are TRBV27 and TRBJ1-2; no clear D. V was cut by 5 bases and J by 0 bases, with 25 bases left in between. Germline CDR1 reads MNHEY; CDR2 reads SMNVEV (reference sequence). The CDR3 is 19 residues long.

V and J are TRBV7-2 and TRBJ2-7, with D possibly being TRBD2 (6 bases). The CDR3 length is 13 residues. Germline V lookup: CDR1 SGHTA, CDR2 FQGNSA. Trimming cost V 4 bases and J 3 bases, with 10 bases left between them. The CDR3 spells CASSSGLLYEQYF. CDR3 in DNA: TGTGCCAGCAGCTCGGGACTCCTCTACGAGCAGTACTTC.

The CDR3: CASSLGTASYEQYF. CDR3 DNA sequence: TGTGCCAGCAGCTTAGGTACAGCTTCCTACGAGCAGTACTTC. The rearrangement uses TRBV7-8 and TRBJ2-7; no definite D call. CDR1 is SGHVS, CDR2 FQNEAQ, per germline. Trimming stripped 1 base from V and 1 base from J, with 8 bases between. The CDR3 consists of 14 residues.

V gene TRBV6-5 combines with J gene TRBJ2-7; maybe TRBD2 (5 bases). CDR3 length: 14 amino acids. Between the trimmed V and J ends, which lost 4 bases and 7 bases, there was a span of 17 bases. The germline V gene encodes CDR1 MNHEY and CDR2 SVGAGI. CDR3 amino acids: CASSFKPSGGEQYF. The CDR3 nucleotides read TGTGCCAGCAGTTTTAAACCCAGCGGAGGAGAGCAGTACTTC.

V usage is TRBV5-1 and J usage is TRBJ2-1; a weak D match, TRBD1 (5 bases). This CDR3 spans 17 amino acids. V was trimmed by 1 base and J by 0 bases, leaving 14 bases between them. Germline V gene lookup returns CDR1 SGHRS and CDR2 YFSETQ. CDR3 amino acids: CASSLLQALSSYNEQFF. The CDR3 DNA sequence: TGCGCCAGCAGCTTGTTACAGGCTCTAAGCTCCTACAATGAGCAGTTCTTC.

This rearrangement joins TRBV4-2 to TRBJ1-3; 9 positions match TRBD1. Germline V gene data show CDR1 as LGHNA and CDR2 as YNFKEQ. The ends lost 7 bases at V and 2 bases at J; junction bases unmatched: 9. The CDR3 runs to 16 residues. The CDR3 sequence: CASTTGGLNPGNTIYF. CDR3 nucleotides: TGTGCCAGCACAACAGGGGGCTTGAATCCTGGAAACACCATATATTTT.

The V and J genes are TRBV5-8 and TRBJ2-5, with D maybe TRBD1 (5 bases). The CDR3 totals 16 residues. V was pared by 0 bases and J by 2 bases, with 14 bases between. The germline V gene has CDR1 SGHTS and CDR2 YDEGEE. Written as DNA, the CDR3 is TGTGCCAGCAGCTTGGGCCGGCAGGGCCGGCAAGAGACCCAGTACTTC. This translates into CASSLGRQGRQETQYF.

V usage is TRBV11-2 and J usage is TRBJ1-3; a possible D gene is TRBD1 (5 bases). Per the germline V gene, CDR1 is SGHAT and CDR2 is FQNNGV. The V and J ends lost 6 bases and 2 bases respectively, with 11 bases between them. The CDR3 consists of 14 residues. CDR3 nucleotides: TGTGCCAGCAGTTCAGGGAGCCCTGGAAACACCATATATTTT. Amino acids: CASSSGSPGNTIYF. Combining the CDR3 with reference TRBV11-2 and TRBJ1-3 gives the whole variable domain EAGVAQSPRYKIIEKRQSVAFWCNPISGHATLYWYQQILGQGPKLLIQFQNNGVVDDSQLPKDRFSAERLKGVDSTLKIQPAKLEDSAVYLCASSSGSPGNTIYFGEGSWLTVV.

This chain connects TRBV2 to TRBJ1-2; D is perhaps TRBD1 (6 bases). V was cut by 5 bases and J by 3 bases, with 13 bases left in between. The germline V gene encodes CDR1 SNHLY and CDR2 FYNNEI. The CDR3 has 14 residues. The CDR3 sequence is CASSLQGSDYGYTF. The CDR3 nucleotides read TGTGCCAGCAGTTTACAGGGATCCGACTATGGCTACACCTTC.

The V gene is TRBV28, the J gene TRBJ1-5; a weak D match, TRBD1 (5 bases). The CDR3 is 15 residues long. The V gene's germline CDR1 is MDHEN and CDR2 SYDVKM. Trimming left V 7 bases short and J 3 bases short, with 16 bases between. The CDR3 DNA reads TGTGCCAGCACCTGGGGGGGATGGGTCAATCAGCCCCAGCATTTT. Translation gives CASTWGGWVNQPQHF.

This chain uses TRBV27 with TRBJ2-3; 7 positions match TRBD2. CDR3 size: 17 residues. Germline loops: CDR1 MNHEY, CDR2 SMNVEV (reference sequence). V gave up 3 bases and J gave up 0 bases; unmatched junction bases: 9. The chain's CDR3 is CASSLFPSGRSTDTQYF. The DNA for the CDR3 is TGTGCCAGCAGTTTGTTCCCTAGCGGCCGGAGCACAGATACGCAGTATTTT.

The V and J genes are TRBV2 and TRBJ1-5; D is uncertain. V was shortened by 10 bases and J by 2 bases, with 12 bases between the two germline ends. Germline lookup yields CDR1 SNHLY and CDR2 FYNNEI. The CDR3 totals 13 residues. The CDR3 sequence is CATSREGNQPQHF. CDR3 sequence (DNA): TGTGCCACCTCGCGGGAAGGCAATCAGCCCCAGCATTTT.

The chain uses TRBV12-2 and TRBJ2-1; TRBD2, as called in the table, went unchecked against the DNA. TRBV12-2 counts as a pseudogene. The CDR3 has 16 amino acids. CDR3: CASRFSSGGAYNEQFF. The DNA for the CDR3 is TGTGCAAGTCGCTTTTCCAGCGGGGGGGCCTACAATGAGCAGTTCTTC.

The V call is TRBV28, the J call TRBJ2-7; TRBD2 matches 8 bases. This CDR3 is built from 13 residues. The junction had 7 bases not matched to a gene; V was cut back by 7 bases and J by 5 bases. Germline V gene lookup returns CDR1 MDHEN and CDR2 SYDVKM. This CDR3 is CASTTGGGDEQYF. The CDR3 DNA reads TGTGCCAGCACCACCGGGGGGGGCGACGAGCAGTACTTC.

The rearrangement uses TRBV15 and TRBJ2-7; 8 nucleotides align to TRBD1. Trimming took 3 bases from V and 6 from J; bases not matched to a gene: 4. Germline values: CDR1 LNHNV, CDR2 YYDKDF (reference sequence). The CDR3 runs 13 residues. CDR3 region: CATSSGQGGEQYF. The CDR3, as DNA: TGTGCCACCAGCAGCGGACAGGGAGGCGAGCAGTACTTC.

The V call is TRBV5-5, the J call TRBJ2-2; 7 bases fit TRBD1. CDR3 length equals 15 residues. V gave up 2 bases and J gave up 6 bases; unmatched junction bases: 7. Germline CDR1 is SGHKS and CDR2 is YYEKEE (reference sequence). CDR3 nucleotides: TGTGCCAGCAGCTTTGGACAGGTCGGATCCGGGGAGCTGTTTTTT. This encodes CASSFGQVGSGELFF.

This clone was detected once. J is TRBJ1-2 and V is TRBV7-9, with 9 positions matching TRBD1. Per the germline V gene, CDR1 is SEHNR and CDR2 is FQNEAQ (reference sequence). The CDR3 length is 16 residues. Trimming cost V 6 bases and J 6 bases; bases outside gene matches: 14. CDR3 residues: CASSSTSGTGLNGYTF. DNA of the CDR3: TGTGCCAGCAGTTCGACCTCCGGGACAGGGTTGAATGGCTACACCTTC. Drawing the rest from reference TRBV7-9 and TRBJ1-2, the complete variable domain is DTGVSQNPRHKITKRGQNVTFRCDPISEHNRLYWYRQTLGQGPEFLTYFQNEAQLEKSRLLSDRFSAERPKGSFSTLEIQRTEQGDSAMYLCASSSTSGTGLNGYTFGSGTRLTVV.

The chain links TRBV18 to TRBJ1-1, with a possible D match to TRBD1 (6 bases). This CDR3 has 17 amino acids. From germline, CDR1 is KGHSH and CDR2 LQKENI. Trimming pared 2 bases from V and 6 bases from J, leaving 22 bases between. CDR3 DNA sequence: TGTGCCAGCTCACCAATTATCGGACCGGGGGCTGAGTCTGAAGCTTTCTTT. Translation: CASSPIIGPGAESEAFF.

The rearrangement uses TRBV11-2 and TRBJ2-6; unclear D gene. The CDR3 covers 16 residues. Germline CDR1 SGHAT, CDR2 FQNNGV. V shed 1 base and J shed 6 bases, with 13 bases lying between them. CDR3: CASSLVGGYKANVLTF. As DNA, the CDR3 is TGTGCCAGCAGCTTAGTAGGCGGTTATAAGGCCAACGTCCTGACTTTC.

V usage is TRBV5-1 and J usage is TRBJ2-1; D might be TRBD2 (5 bases). V lost 5 bases and J lost 7, with 10 bases in between. This CDR3 has 12 amino acids. Germline CDR1 and CDR2: SGHRS and YFSETQ. CDR3: CASRLGLNEQFF. CDR3 DNA: TGCGCCAGCAGACTAGGGCTAAATGAGCAGTTCTTC.

By proportion, this clone is medium-sized. V and J are TRBV6-1 and TRBJ1-2; TRBD1 might be the D (5 bases). The CDR3 has 14 residues. The V gene lost 5 bases and the J gene lost 8 bases, with 18 bases spanning the gap. Germline assignment: CDR1 MNHNS and CDR2 SASEGT. The CDR3 coding sequence is TGTGCCAGCAGTTGGAGGGGCATTCTCGACGGCTACACCTTC. This sequence encodes CASSWRGILDGYTF.

The CDR3: CASSFNRGRDYEQYF. CDR3 DNA: TGTGCCAGCAGTTTTAACAGGGGGCGCGACTACGAGCAGTACTTC. The chain has TRBV5-4 and TRBJ2-7; the match to TRBD1 covers 9 bases. Germline V lookup: CDR1 SGHNT, CDR2 YYREEE (reference sequence). The J segment lost 3 bases and the V segment lost 5 bases, leaving 9 bases of the junction unmatched. The CDR3 runs 15 residues.

V and J are TRBV5-1 and TRBJ2-1, with 9 positions matching TRBD2. Trimming removed 5 bases from V and 0 bases from J; junction bases left unmatched: 6. The CDR3 totals 16 residues. Germline V lookup: CDR1 SGHRS, CDR2 YFSETQ. DNA of the CDR3: TGCGCCAGCAGGATGACTAGCGGCAGCTCCTACAATGAGCAGTTCTTC. Its protein product is CASRMTSGSSYNEQFF.

J is TRBJ2-7 and V is TRBV7-2; TRBD1 matches 8 bases. CDR3 length equals 16 residues. V dropped 3 bases and J dropped 0; count of bases not matched to a gene: 7. Germline lookup yields CDR1 SGHTA and CDR2 FQGNSA. This CDR3 reads CASSFQAGTGSYEQYF. CDR3 sequence (DNA): TGTGCCAGCAGCTTTCAAGCCGGGACAGGCTCCTACGAGCAGTACTTC.

V and J are TRBV2 and TRBJ2-1; the match to TRBD2 covers 11 bases. The V gene end was trimmed by 6 bases and the J gene end by 1 base; junction bases not matched to a gene: 8. This CDR3 has 17 amino acids. Per the germline V gene, CDR1 is SNHLY and CDR2 is FYNNEI. Here the CDR3 DNA reads TGTGCCAGCAGGGAAAGACTAGCGGGACCTTCCTACAATGAGCAGTTCTTC. Translated, it gives CASRERLAGPSYNEQFF.

The chain couples TRBV9 to TRBJ2-6, with no clear D. The CDR3 spans 15 residues. Germline values: CDR1 SGDLS, CDR2 YYNGEE. Trimming pared 3 bases from V and 2 bases from J, leaving 9 bases between. Here the CDR3 reads CASSGSGTGANVLTF. The CDR3 coding sequence is TGTGCCAGCAGCGGTTCAGGTACTGGGGCCAACGTCCTGACTTTC.